Listed below are T cell receptor beta chains from one sample, sequenced in a study of OX40 agonist ivuxolimab in advanced cancers. TCRdb keeps only in-frame clones here, not all; method: immunoSEQ multiplex PCR. The data show approximately 77,000 clones, roughly 90% seen once. The sequences come from CD4+ or CD8+ T cells sorted from blood, collected in a trial of the OX40 agonist ivuxolimab. These receptors were taken from an adult with an advanced solid tumor such as melanoma, head and neck, liver or kidney cancer. Each CDR3 is given with its conserved first and last residue. Each record gives: clone size, V gene, D gene, J gene, CDR3 protein, CDR3 DNA. D genes are given only for firm matches. The size field is filled for only some rows; it gives once, few, many or a size class.

>few|TRBV7-3|TRBD2|TRBJ2-1
CASSTRLAGVDEQFF
TGTGCCAGCAGCACCCGACTAGCGGGAGTGGATGAGCAGTTCTTC
>-|TRBV12-5|-|TRBJ1-2
CASGFLIGGARNYGYTF
TGTGCTAGTGGTTTCCTAATAGGAGGGGCGCGTAACTATGGCTACACCTTC
>-|TRBV19|-|TRBJ2-4
CASGSGGAKNIQYF
TGTGCCAGTGGAAGCGGAGGAGCCAAAAACATTCAGTACTTC
>-|TRBV30|-|TRBJ2-2
CAWSVLGQTGELFF
TGTGCCTGGAGTGTACTTGGACAGACCGGGGAGCTGTTTTTT
>-|TRBV9|-|TRBJ2-2
CASSGNRAVANTGELFF
TGTGCCAGCAGCGGGAACCGGGCGGTCGCGAACACCGGGGAGCTGTTTTTT
>-|TRBV20-1|-|TRBJ2-7
CSARDPYEQYF
TGCAGTGCTAGAGATCCTTACGAGCAGTACTTC
>-|TRBV5-6|-|TRBJ2-3
CASSLASSDTQYF
TGTGCCAGCAGCTTGGCCTCTTCAGATACGCAGTATTTT
>-|TRBV4-2|TRBD2|TRBJ2-3
CASSTTGAGANTQYF
TGTGCCAGCAGCACTACCGGGGCGGGAGCAAATACGCAGTATTTT
>once|TRBV21-1|-|TRBJ2-1
CASSKAGLAGVLGQFF
TGTGCCAGCAGCAAAGCCGGACTAGCGGGCGTTTTAGGGCAGTTCTTC
>-|TRBV6-5|-|TRBJ2-7
CASSDPYSSYEQYF
TGTGCCAGCAGTGACCCTTACAGTTCCTACGAGCAGTACTTC
>-|TRBV7-2|-|TRBJ1-1
CASSLGTNQIVNTEAFF
TGTGCCAGCAGCTTAGGGACTAACCAGATCGTGAACACTGAAGCTTTCTTT
>-|TRBV29-1|-|TRBJ1-1
CSVWRTMNTEAFF
TGCAGCGTTTGGCGGACCATGAACACTGAAGCTTTCTTT
>-|TRBV6-1|TRBD2|TRBJ2-3
CASSEYQKRLAGGRYTDTQYF
TGTGCCAGCAGTGAATATCAAAAGCGACTAGCGGGAGGGCGATACACAGATACGCAGTATTTT
>-|TRBV4-3|-|TRBJ2-7
CASSLRGGYEQYF
TGCGCCAGCAGCCTGAGAGGGGGATACGAGCAGTACTTC
>-|TRBV6-6|-|TRBJ2-6
CASSYGQNSGANVLTF
TGTGCCAGCAGTTACGGACAAAACTCTGGGGCCAACGTCCTGACTTTC
>-|TRBV4-1|-|TRBJ1-1
CASSHPLDLGGTEAFF
TGCGCCAGCAGCCACCCCCTTGACCTCGGGGGCACTGAAGCTTTCTTT
>-|TRBV10-3|TRBD2|TRBJ2-3
CAIRSAGTSGSTDTQYF
TGTGCCATCAGATCGGCCGGGACTAGCGGTAGCACAGATACGCAGTATTTT
>-|TRBV5-1|-|TRBJ1-1
CASSLGGEAFF
TGCGCCAGCAGCTTAGGAGGTGAAGCTTTCTTT
>once|TRBV29-1|-|TRBJ2-7
CSVGGPDTNYEQYF
TGCAGCGTTGGGGGCCCAGACACAAACTACGAGCAGTACTTC
>-|TRBV4-2|TRBD1|TRBJ1-4
CASSQDLLGTGGLHDEKLFF
TGTGCCAGCAGCCAAGACCTCTTGGGGACAGGGGGACTCCATGATGAAAAACTGTTTTTT
>-|TRBV5-1|-|TRBJ2-2
CASSALEGGTGELFF
TGCGCCAGCAGCGCGCTAGAGGGGGGCACCGGGGAGCTGTTTTTT
>-|TRBV7-9|-|TRBJ2-7
CASSLAGGPFYEQYF
TGTGCCAGCAGCTTAGCGGGGGGGCCCTTCTACGAGCAGTACTTC
>-|TRBV7-2|-|TRBJ2-7
CASSLRALEQYF
TGTGCCAGCAGCCTAAGAGCGCTCGAGCAGTACTTC
>-|TRBV6-6|TRBD1|TRBJ1-5
CASRLTGGGNQPQHF
TGTGCCAGCAGGTTGACAGGGGGCGGTAATCAGCCCCAGCATTTT
>-|TRBV5-6|TRBD1|TRBJ2-7
CASSVTGTGFYEQYF
TGTGCCAGCAGCGTGACCGGGACAGGGTTTTACGAGCAGTACTTC
>-|TRBV19|TRBD1|TRBJ1-2
CASSIDGRTGGGYTF
TGTGCCAGTAGTATAGATGGTCGGACAGGTGGAGGCTACACCTTC
>-|TRBV2|-|TRBJ2-3
CASRRLVTPGTDTQYF
TGTGCCAGCAGGAGGCTAGTAACCCCTGGCACAGATACGCAGTATTTT
>-|TRBV18|-|TRBJ1-5
CASSLQGWTQPQHF
TGTGCCAGCTCACTTCAGGGGTGGACTCAGCCCCAGCATTTT
>-|TRBV27|-|TRBJ1-6
CASSWGYNSPLHF
TGTGCCAGCAGTTGGGGCTATAATTCACCCCTCCACTTT
>-|TRBV5-4|TRBD2|TRBJ2-7
CASSLSLAGDEQYF
TGTGCCAGCAGCTTGAGCCTAGCGGGAGACGAGCAGTACTTC
>-|TRBV28|TRBD2|TRBJ2-7
CASTRTSGTDEQYF
TGTGCCAGCACGAGGACTAGCGGGACCGACGAGCAGTACTTC
>-|TRBV23-1|TRBD1|TRBJ2-2
CATGCRQGFYTGELFF
TGCGCCACCGGTTGTAGACAGGGCTTCTACACCGGGGAGCTGTTTTTT
>once|TRBV29-1|-|TRBJ1-1
CSVEEGPMNTEAFF
TGCAGCGTTGAAGAGGGCCCGATGAACACTGAAGCTTTCTTT
>-|TRBV7-8|-|TRBJ1-5
CASSLAIGEGQPQHF
TGTGCCAGCAGCTTAGCGATCGGGGAAGGTCAGCCCCAGCATTTT
>-|TRBV11-3|-|TRBJ2-3
CASSWGEGLGTDTQYF
TGTGCCAGCAGCTGGGGCGAGGGATTGGGCACAGATACGCAGTATTTT
>-|TRBV6-6|-|TRBJ1-3
CASSYSGRSSGNTIYF
TGTGCCAGCAGTTACTCGGGGCGGTCCTCTGGAAACACCATATATTTT
>-|TRBV7-2|-|TRBJ1-3
CASSLGVNSGNTIYF
TGTGCCAGCAGCTTGGGAGTCAACTCTGGAAACACCATATATTTT
>-|TRBV28|-|TRBJ2-7
CASRPPGRYSYEQYF
TGTGCCAGCAGACCCCCGGGACGGTATTCCTACGAGCAGTACTTC
>-|TRBV4-2|-|TRBJ1-5
CASSQDRRGIYSNQPQHF
TGTGCCAGCAGCCAAGATCGGAGAGGCATTTATAGCAATCAGCCCCAGCATTTT
>-|TRBV27|TRBD2|TRBJ2-5
CASTLRGLAGVQETQYF
TGTGCCAGCACCCTACGAGGACTAGCGGGGGTCCAAGAGACCCAGTACTTC
>-|TRBV29-1|TRBD1|TRBJ1-1
CSVSQGAVRNTEAFF
TGCAGCGTATCCCAGGGGGCTGTGAGGAACACTGAAGCTTTCTTT
>-|TRBV9|TRBD2|TRBJ2-3
CASSPRLALSTDTQYF
TGTGCCAGCAGCCCCCGACTAGCGCTTAGCACAGATACGCAGTATTTT
>-|TRBV29-1|TRBD2|TRBJ2-3
CSVEGTRGGHTQYF
TGCAGCGTTGAAGGCACCCGCGGGGGTCATACGCAGTATTTT
>-|TRBV27|-|TRBJ2-1
CASSLGRAYNEQFF
TGTGCCAGCAGTTTGGGCCGGGCCTACAATGAGCAGTTCTTC
>-|TRBV29-1|TRBD1|TRBJ1-2
CSVEKGQSYGYTF
TGCAGCGTTGAAAAGGGACAGTCCTATGGCTACACCTTC
>-|TRBV2|-|TRBJ2-7
CASRGDSYEQYF
TGTGCCAGCAGAGGGGACTCCTACGAGCAGTACTTC
>-|TRBV5-6|TRBD2|TRBJ2-3
CASSPTAGTRGDTQYF
TGTGCCAGCAGCCCGACCGCCGGGACTAGGGGAGATACGCAGTATTTT
>-|TRBV7-8|-|TRBJ2-1
CASREFGNSEQFF
TGTGCCAGCAGAGAGTTCGGGAACAGTGAGCAGTTCTTC
>-|TRBV30|-|TRBJ2-1
CAWSRGNYNEQFF
TGTGCCTGGAGTCGAGGCAACTACAATGAGCAGTTCTTC
>-|TRBV19|TRBD2|TRBJ2-3
CASNREGSTDTQYF
TGTGCCAGTAACCGGGAGGGAAGCACAGATACGCAGTATTTT
>-|TRBV30|-|TRBJ2-7
CAWSGVAGLSEQYF
TGTGCCTGGAGTGGAGTAGCCGGACTTAGCGAGCAGTACTTC
>-|TRBV4-3|-|TRBJ1-1
CASSQDPGTRATEAFF
TGCGCCAGCAGCCAAGACCCCGGGACCCGAGCTACTGAAGCTTTCTTT